Described below is a single TCR beta chain sequence and its context. The sample is drawn from a study of blood T cell repertoires in COVID-19. CDR3 size: 14 residues. Germline loops: CDR1 ENHRY, CDR2 SYGVKD. V was pared by 4 bases and J by 3 bases, with 9 bases between. TCRdb's table, derived via immunoSEQ multiplex PCR, lists solely in-frame clones and lacks some. The sample shows roughly 20,000 clones, 86% of them seen only once. Sample: peripheral blood. The receptor comes from a human donor in a cohort sampled during active COVID-19. The gene calls are TRBV10-3 and TRBJ2-2; TRBD1 is a possible D gene (6 bases). The CDR3: CAISGQGYTGELFF. In nucleotides, the CDR3 is TGTGCCATCAGTGGTCAGGGGTACACCGGGGAGCTGTTTTTT.